Presented here are 28 T cell receptor beta chains from one specimen sequenced in a study of shared clonotypes between healthy human individuals. The repertoire was sequenced with immunoSEQ multiplex PCR; TCRdb's copy has only in-frame clones and lacks some. This table has about a million clones, about three quarters appearing once. Sample: memory CD4+ T cells sorted from blood. Subset: CD45RA-negative fraction. These receptors all stem from a man between 18 and 35 years old in good health.

This clone has a handful of counts. The chain combines TRBV28 with TRBJ2-5; the D is unclear. The CDR3 covers 11 residues. The V end was cut by 9 bases, the J end by 11 bases, with 16 bases between. In germline, CDR1 is MDHEN, CDR2 SYDVKM. In DNA form, the CDR3 reads TGTGCCAGTTGTGAAGCCCAGGAGCAGTACTTC. Translation gives CASCEAQEQYF.

The rearrangement uses TRBV10-1 and TRBJ1-6; 8 bases are shared with TRBD1. The germline gives CDR1 WNHNN, CDR2 SYGVQD (reference sequence). The junction had 2 bases not matched to a gene; V was cut back by 0 bases and J by 7 bases. The CDR3 is 15 amino acids. The CDR3: CASSESRTGNSPLHF. The CDR3 DNA follows: TGCGCCAGCAGTGAGTCTCGGACAGGGAATTCACCCCTCCACTTT.

This clone is a singleton in its sample. The chain recombines TRBV6-1 with TRBJ1-1; TRBD1 might be the D (5 bases). The germline V and J ends were trimmed by 7 bases and 0 bases, with 15 bases remaining between them. The CDR3 has 15 residues. Germline V gene data show CDR1 as MNHNS and CDR2 as SASEGT. CDR3 sequence reads: CASMGRIILNTEAFF. The CDR3 DNA sequence: TGTGCCAGCATGGGACGGATAATACTGAACACTGAAGCTTTCTTT.

Only a few counts were recorded for this clone. The V gene is TRBV7-9, the J gene TRBJ2-1, with D tentatively TRBD1 (5 bases). The CDR3 is made up of 16 amino acids. V was cut by 6 bases and J by 0 bases, with 15 bases left in between. Germline V gene sequence: CDR1 SEHNR, CDR2 FQNEAQ (reference sequence). The DNA of the CDR3 is TGTGCCAGCAGGACAGTCCGTGGGTCCTCCTACAATGAGCAGTTCTTC. Translation gives CASRTVRGSSYNEQFF.

The CDR3 DNA sequence: TGTGCCTGGAGGGGGGGAAATGGGCGGACCCAGTACTTC. This codes for CAWRGGNGRTQYF. The genes are TRBV30 and TRBJ2-5, with D possibly matching TRBD2 (6 bases). The CDR3 contains 13 residues. V was pared by 3 bases and J by 7 bases, with 15 bases between. Germline V gene lookup returns CDR1 GTSNPN and CDR2 SVGIG (reference sequence).

The rearrangement links TRBV6-5 to TRBJ2-5, with a possible D match to TRBD2 (6 bases). V was shortened by 6 bases and J by 5 bases, with 19 bases between the two germline ends. Germline-derived CDR1 and CDR2 are MNHEY and SVGAGI. The CDR3 totals 15 residues. CDR3 nucleotide sequence: TGTGCCAGCAGCCCCGCGGGGATTACAAGGGAGACCCAGTACTTC. Translating gives CASSPAGITRETQYF.

The table lists this clone with a count of one. This chain uses TRBV11-2 with TRBJ2-2, with TRBD1 matching over 9 bases. The junction had 9 bases not matched to a gene; V was cut back by 4 bases and J by 6 bases. The CDR3 contains 16 residues. Germline CDR1 and CDR2: SGHAT and FQNNGV. CDR3 coding DNA: TGTGCCAGCAGCTCCCTACGGACAGGGGCGTCCGGGGAGCTGTTTTTT. Translation gives CASSSLRTGASGELFF.

As DNA, the CDR3 is TGTGCCAGCTCACAGAACGGGAGGGCCTACGAGCAGTACTTC. It specifies CASSQNGRAYEQYF. The gene calls are TRBV18 and TRBJ2-7; 8 positions match TRBD2. CDR1 and CDR2 from the germline V gene are KGHSH and LQKENI. V dropped 4 bases and J dropped 2; count of bases not matched to a gene: 4. This CDR3 contains 14 residues.

The gene calls are TRBV30 and TRBJ1-1; tentative D call: TRBD1 (6 bases). The CDR3 is 17 amino acids. Germline CDR1 reads GTSNPN; CDR2 reads SVGIG (reference sequence). Trimming cost V 6 bases and J 1 base, with 24 bases left between them. CDR3 in amino acids: CACPSGGRRGSNTEAFF. The CDR3 nucleotides are TGTGCCTGCCCTTCGGGGGGGCGTCGAGGATCGAACACTGAAGCTTTCTTT.

For this clone: It may be a read error: a sequence one base away is much more abundant. This chain joins TRBV4-3 and TRBJ1-2, with D perhaps TRBD1 (5 bases). CDR3 size: 15 residues. CDR1 and CDR2 from the germline V gene are LGHNA and YSLEER. V shed 5 bases and J shed 4 bases, with 17 bases lying between them. The CDR3, as DNA: TGCGCCAGCAGCGCTCTGGAGCAGGGAAGCTATGGCTACACCTTC. Its protein is CASSALEQGSYGYTF.

V is TRBV28 and J is TRBJ2-5, with TRBD2 matching over 7 bases. V trimming: 7 bases; J trimming: 5 bases; junction bases outside the gene matches: 13. This CDR3 is 15 amino acids long. CDR1 is MDHEN, CDR2 SYDVKM, per germline. DNA of the CDR3: TGTGCCAGCAACCAAGCGGGGTACCTCTTGGAGACCCAGTACTTC. It codes for CASNQAGYLLETQYF.

The chain is built from TRBV2 and TRBJ1-2; D possibly corresponds to TRBD1 (6 bases). The CDR3 totals 11 residues. The V end was cut by 6 bases, the J end by 6 bases, with 8 bases between. Germline V gene sequence: CDR1 SNHLY, CDR2 FYNNEI. CDR3 in DNA: TGTGCCAGCAGGGCAGGGGATGGCTACACCTTC. It specifies CASRAGDGYTF.

This clone was seen at least ten times. The V and J genes are TRBV7-9 and TRBJ1-3; no reliable D call. CDR3 length equals 16 residues. V was cut by 5 bases and J by 0 bases, with 14 bases left in between. Germline CDR1 is SEHNR and CDR2 is FQNEAQ (reference sequence). This chain's CDR3 is CASSPQLRSSGNTIYF. CDR3 bases: TGTGCCAGCAGCCCCCAGCTTAGAAGCTCTGGAAACACCATATATTTT.

The V call is TRBV29-1, the J call TRBJ2-3; D might be TRBD2 (6 bases). V shed 4 bases and J shed 7 bases, with 18 bases lying between them. This CDR3 has 14 residues. Germline values: CDR1 SQVTM, CDR2 ANQGSEA. DNA of the CDR3: TGCAGCGTTGGGAAGCGGGTGGAGATGAATACGCAGTATTTT. Amino acid sequence: CSVGKRVEMNTQYF.

This clone was detected once. The V and J genes are TRBV5-1 and TRBJ1-2, with D tentatively TRBD1 (5 bases). Per the germline V gene, CDR1 is SGHRS and CDR2 is YFSETQ. The CDR3 is 13 residues long. V dropped 4 bases and J dropped 4 bases, with 11 bases sitting between them. The CDR3 protein is CASSAEGSYGYTF. The CDR3 bases are TGCGCCAGCAGCGCTGAGGGGTCCTATGGCTACACCTTC.

The chain uses TRBV19 and TRBJ2-7; TRBD2 aligns across 14 bases. Germline V gives CDR1 LNHDA, CDR2 SQIVND (reference sequence). The CDR3 runs to 16 residues. Trimming took 5 bases from V and 4 from J; bases not matched to a gene: 7. This chain's CDR3 is CASSPRWTSGRYEQYF. The DNA of the CDR3 is TGTGCCAGTAGTCCCCGATGGACTAGCGGGAGGTACGAGCAGTACTTC.

The CDR3 protein is CASSLNRGTGYGYTF. The CDR3 DNA is TGCGCCAGCAGCTTGAATCGGGGGACGGGCTATGGCTACACCTTC. The rearrangement uses TRBV5-1 and TRBJ1-2, with D maybe TRBD1 (5 bases). Germline loops: CDR1 SGHRS, CDR2 YFSETQ. V lost 1 base, J lost 4 bases, and 14 bases lay in between. The CDR3 runs to 15 residues.

The rearrangement uses TRBV18 and TRBJ2-7, with no clear D. Trimming removed 3 bases from V and 2 bases from J, with 14 bases in between. From germline, CDR1 is KGHSH and CDR2 LQKENI. The CDR3 length is 15 residues. CDR3: CASSPSSGPAYEQYF. The CDR3 nucleotides are TGTGCCAGCTCACCTTCGTCCGGACCCGCCTACGAGCAGTACTTC. Full variable domain (rest looked up from reference TRBV18 and TRBJ2-7): NAGVMQNPRHLVRRRGQEARLRCSPMKGHSHVYWYRQLPEEGLKFMVYLQKENIIDESGMPKERFSAEFPKEGPSILRIQQVVRGDSAAYFCASSPSSGPAYEQYFGPGTRLTVT.

The chain uses TRBV2 and TRBJ2-2; D could derive from TRBD1 or TRBD2 (5 bases each). Trimming stripped 8 bases from V and 0 bases from J, with 10 bases between. Germline CDR1 is SNHLY and CDR2 is FYNNEI. The CDR3 spans 14 residues. DNA for the CDR3: TGTGCCAGCCGAGGGACGTCGAACACCGGGGAGCTGTTTTTT. It encodes CASRGTSNTGELFF.

To note about this clone: This sample includes further DNA sequences coding for the same CDR3. V is TRBV5-1 and J is TRBJ2-3, with D possibly TRBD1 on 5 matching bases. Trimming cost V 2 bases and J 5 bases, with 6 bases left between them. CDR3 length equals 12 residues. Germline V gives CDR1 SGHRS, CDR2 YFSETQ. The CDR3 loop is CASSFQGDTQYF. CDR3 DNA sequence: TGCGCCAGCAGCTTTCAGGGAGATACGCAGTATTTT.

CDR3 sequence: CASSQSWTLSYEQYF. CDR3 DNA sequence: TGCGCCAGCAGCCAATCATGGACGCTATCCTACGAGCAGTACTTC. J is TRBJ2-7 and V is TRBV4-3; D is unresolved. This CDR3 region has 15 residues. Germline CDR1 and CDR2: LGHNA and YSLEER. V dropped 2 bases and J dropped 1 base, with 12 bases sitting between them.

This clone was found many times. The identical CDR3 is also encoded by other nucleotide sequences in the sample. The chain recombines TRBV5-1 with TRBJ2-3; a possible D gene is TRBD1 (5 bases). Germline V gene lookup returns CDR1 SGHRS and CDR2 YFSETQ. Trimming pared 0 bases from V and 5 bases from J, leaving 13 bases between. This CDR3 spans 15 amino acids. CDR3: CASSLEGAIRDTQYF. Written as DNA, the CDR3 is TGCGCCAGCAGCTTGGAAGGGGCAATTAGAGATACGCAGTATTTT. The full variable domain, its missing parts supplied by reference TRBV5-1 and TRBJ2-3, is KAGVTQTPRYLIKTRGQQVTLSCSPISGHRSVSWYQQTPGQGLQFLFEYFSETQRNKGNFPGRFSGRQFSNSRSEMNVSTLELGDSALYLCASSLEGAIRDTQYFGPGTRLTVL.

The CDR3 DNA sequence: TGTGCCAGCAGTCCCCGGGCCTTCGAGCAGTACTTC. It encodes CASSPRAFEQYF. The chain is built from TRBV28 and TRBJ2-7; no firm D call. The V gene lost 5 bases and the J gene lost 6 bases, with 11 bases spanning the gap. Germline V lookup: CDR1 MDHEN, CDR2 SYDVKM. The CDR3 is made up of 12 amino acids. Supplemented by reference TRBV28 and TRBJ2-7, the full variable domain reads DVKVTQSSRYLVKRTGEKVFLECVQDMDHENMFWYRQDPGLGLRLIYFSYDVKMKEKGDIPEGYSVSREKKERFSLILESASTNQTSMYLCASSPRAFEQYFGPGTRLTVT.

V gene TRBV29-1 combines with J gene TRBJ2-1; a possible D gene is TRBD2 (6 bases). From germline, CDR1 is SQVTM and CDR2 ANQGSEA. CDR3 length: 14 amino acids. Trimming pared 5 bases from V and 2 bases from J, leaving 13 bases between. CDR3 nucleotides: TGCAGCGTTTGGGACTTCGTAGCCTACAATGAGCAGTTCTTC. Amino acid sequence: CSVWDFVAYNEQFF.

V usage is TRBV7-6 and J usage is TRBJ1-1, with D unclear. The CDR3 consists of 13 residues. CDR1 and CDR2 (germline): SGHVS, FNYEAQ. Between the trimmed V and J ends, which lost 5 bases and 2 bases, there was a span of 9 bases. The CDR3 nucleotides are TGTGCCAGCAGCAGTAGAGATAACACTGAAGCTTTCTTT. Encoded protein: CASSSRDNTEAFF.

The J gene is TRBJ1-6, the V gene TRBV5-1; no reliable D call. V shed 0 bases and J shed 2 bases, with 12 bases lying between them. Germline V gene lookup returns CDR1 SGHRS and CDR2 YFSETQ. The CDR3 totals 17 residues. This CDR3 is CASSLAGEGPYNSPLHF. Here the CDR3 DNA reads TGCGCCAGCAGCTTGGCCGGGGAGGGCCCCTATAATTCACCCCTCCACTTT.

A single count supports this clone. The chain has TRBV9 and TRBJ2-3, with D possibly being TRBD2 (6 bases). The CDR3 loop spans 16 amino acids. The germline V and J ends were trimmed by 4 bases and 2 bases, with 17 bases remaining between them. Germline CDR1 SGDLS, CDR2 YYNGEE. CDR3 residues: CASSPRGGRDTDTQYF. The CDR3 bases are TGTGCCAGCAGCCCCAGAGGAGGGCGAGACACAGATACGCAGTATTTT. Supplemented by reference TRBV9 and TRBJ2-3, the full variable domain reads DSGVTQTPKHLITATGQRVTLRCSPRSGDLSVYWYQQSLDQGLQFLIQYYNGEERAKGNILERFSAQQFPDLHSELNLSSLELGDSALYFCASSPRGGRDTDTQYFGPGTRLTVL.

The CDR3 here is CASSPVSPGGKDTQYF. DNA of the CDR3: TGTGCCAGCTCACCCGTCTCGCCAGGGGGGAAAGATACGCAGTATTTT. The rearrangement joins TRBV18 to TRBJ2-3, with D tentatively TRBD1 (7 bases). The V gene's germline CDR1 is KGHSH and CDR2 LQKENI. The CDR3 is made up of 16 amino acids. V was clipped by 3 bases and J by 5 bases, with 18 bases between them. Full variable domain (remainder filled in from reference TRBV18 and TRBJ2-3): NAGVMQNPRHLVRRRGQEARLRCSPMKGHSHVYWYRQLPEEGLKFMVYLQKENIIDESGMPKERFSAEFPKEGPSILRIQQVVRGDSAAYFCASSPVSPGGKDTQYFGPGTRLTVL.